These 12 T cell receptor beta chains originate from one sample sequenced in a study of early T cells in non-severe SARS-CoV-2 infection. TCRdb fed the 5' RACE reads into MiXCR, producing one record per CDR3 protein. The repertoire holds roughly 110,000 distinct CDR3 sequences, with approximately 10% as singletons. The sequenced sample was whole blood. These receptors originate from an adult who was a healthcare worker with PCR-confirmed SARS-CoV-2 infection or an uninfected control (not recorded which).

The V and J genes are TRBV2 and TRBJ1-3; maybe TRBD1 (6 bases). V shed 8 bases and J shed 4 bases, with 12 bases lying between them. CDR3 length equals 13 residues. Germline V lookup: CDR1 SNHLY, CDR2 FYNNEI. Here the CDR3 DNA reads TGTGCCAGCTCCGGGGGGACAGGAAACACCATATATTTT. Amino acids: CASSGGTGNTIYF.

V usage is TRBV27 and J usage is TRBJ2-1; 13 bases match TRBD2. V was pared by 4 bases and J by 9 bases, with 15 bases of the junction left unmatched. The CDR3 loop spans 18 amino acids. Germline lookup yields CDR1 MNHEY and CDR2 SMNVEV (reference sequence). The CDR3 is CASSSYSRRTSGRFEQFF. CDR3 sequence (DNA): TGTGCCAGCAGTTCATATTCCCGGAGGACTAGCGGGAGATTTGAGCAGTTCTTC.

This clonotype was detected many times. V is TRBV5-1 and J is TRBJ1-1, with a possible D match to TRBD1 (5 bases). CDR3 size: 13 residues. Trimming pared 0 bases from V and 9 bases from J, leaving 12 bases between. Looked up from germline, CDR1 is SGHRS and CDR2 is YFSETQ. The CDR3 spells CASSLGDLGKAFF. The CDR3 bases are TGCGCCAGCAGCTTGGGGGACCTGGGAAAAGCTTTCTTT.

The chain combines TRBV2 with TRBJ1-2; 8 positions agree with TRBD1. Germline CDR1 SNHLY, CDR2 FYNNEI. V trimming: 5 bases; J trimming: 4 bases; junction bases outside the gene matches: 9. The CDR3 is 15 residues long. Written as DNA, the CDR3 is TGTGCCAGCAGTAAACGGACAGGGAAGGGCTATGGCTACACCTTC. This encodes CASSKRTGKGYGYTF.

The DNA of the CDR3 is TGTGCCATCGGGCCGAAAGATACGCAGTATTTT. It codes for CAIGPKDTQYF. V and J are TRBV10-3 and TRBJ2-3; D ambiguous. This CDR3 comprises 11 residues. Germline V lookup: CDR1 ENHRY, CDR2 SYGVKD. Trimming removed 8 bases at V and 5 bases at J, with 8 bases between.

In this sample, this clonotype turned up many times. The chain is built from TRBV19 and TRBJ2-2; TRBD2 matches 8 bases. The CDR3 consists of 14 residues. After removal of 10 bases from V and 6 bases from J, the junction contained 10 bases not matched to a gene. Germline values: CDR1 LNHDA, CDR2 SQIVND (reference sequence). The CDR3 spells CATGGLARAGELFF. As DNA, the CDR3 is TGTGCCACCGGAGGACTAGCTAGGGCCGGGGAGCTGTTTTTT.

This clonotype has a count of ten or more. V usage is TRBV12-3 or TRBV12-4 and J usage is TRBJ2-1; D remains unclear. CDR3 length equals 11 residues. V was trimmed by 6 bases and J by 9 bases, leaving 9 bases between them. CDR3 nucleotide sequence: TGTGCCAGCAGCAAGTGGGGTGAGCAGTTCTTC. This sequence encodes CASSKWGEQFF.

The chain carries TRBV7-9 and TRBJ1-4; D remains unclear. CDR1 SEHNR and CDR2 FQNEAQ come from the germline V gene (reference sequence). The CDR3 has 12 residues. Trimming pared 2 bases from V and 7 bases from J, leaving 5 bases between. For the CDR3, the DNA is TGTGCCAGCAGCTTAATATCTGAAAAACTGTTTTTT. Encoded protein: CASSLISEKLFF.

This clonotype has at least ten counts. V is TRBV3-1 and J is TRBJ2-7; no definite D call. CDR1 LGHDT and CDR2 YNNKEL come from the germline V gene (reference sequence). There are 11 residues in the CDR3. Trimming removed 4 bases from V and 12 bases from J, with 13 bases in between. The CDR3 nucleotides read TGTGCCAGCAGCCTGGACCTCCACCTGTACTTC. This translates into CASSLDLHLYF.

CDR3 amino acids: CASSPPISGLAGGAKNIQYF. In DNA, the CDR3 is TGTGCCAGCTCACCACCTATCTCCGGACTAGCGGGAGGGGCCAAAAACATTCAGTACTTC. The chain uses TRBV18 and TRBJ2-4, with TRBD2 matching over 15 bases. CDR3 size: 20 residues. Germline CDR1 reads KGHSH; CDR2 reads LQKENI. J was trimmed by 1 base and V by 0 bases; bases with no gene match: 7.

This clonotype was seen at least ten times. The genes are TRBV28 and TRBJ2-7; D possibly uses TRBD1 or TRBD2 (5 bases each). The CDR3 runs to 15 residues. Germline-derived CDR1 and CDR2 are MDHEN and SYDVKM. V dropped 4 bases and J dropped 0 bases, with 13 bases sitting between them. The CDR3 here is CASSSPRDVSYEQYF. The CDR3 nucleotides are TGTGCCAGCAGTTCCCCCCGGGACGTCTCCTACGAGCAGTACTTC.

The chain uses TRBV12-3 or TRBV12-4 and TRBJ2-1; D might be TRBD2 (6 bases). Trimming took 1 base from V and 10 from J, leaving 14 bases between them. This CDR3 contains 14 residues. DNA for the CDR3: TGTGCCAGCAGTTTAGGCCTCCTGGCGGGGGAGCAGTTCTTC. It is translated as CASSLGLLAGEQFF.